A single sample is the source of the 30 T cell receptor beta chains below, sequenced in a study of T-cell reconstitution after alpha-beta-depleted transplantation in children. Unique molecular identifiers were incorporated into the prepared TCRbeta library. TCRdb used MiXCR to reprocess the PCR reads, holding one entry per CDR3 protein. Among more than 75,000 distinct CDR3 sequences, around 22% were seen once, and the ten largest hold 20% to 25%. This specimen consisted of PBMCs, obtained before TCRalphabeta/CD19-depleted stem cell transplant. The receptor source for this set is a boy aged 2 to 9 with acute lymphoblastic leukemia, due to receive a stem cell transplant.

This clonotype turned up a few times. The J gene is TRBJ2-6, the V gene TRBV9; unclear D gene. Trimming took 4 bases from V and 0 from J, leaving 8 bases between them. The CDR3 has 15 residues. Germline CDR1 SGDLS, CDR2 YYNGEE. The CDR3 DNA is TGTGCCAGCAGCCCCATCCTCTCTGGGGCCAACGTCCTGACTTTC. This encodes CASSPILSGANVLTF.

The rearrangement links TRBV6-4 to TRBJ2-1; tentatively, D is TRBD1 (7 bases). Germline V gene lookup returns CDR1 MRHNA and CDR2 SNTAGT. The CDR3 length is 15 residues. Between the trimmed V and J ends, which lost 3 bases and 9 bases, there was a span of 18 bases. Here the CDR3 reads CASSEKGGAGGEQFF. CDR3 nucleotides: TGTGCCAGCAGTGAGAAAGGGGGCGCCGGGGGTGAGCAGTTCTTC.

The J gene is TRBJ2-7, the V gene TRBV5-1; 8 bases agree with TRBD1. CDR3 length: 13 amino acids. J gave up 3 bases and V 4 bases, and 3 bases lay outside the gene matches. CDR1 SGHRS and CDR2 YFSETQ come from the germline V gene. The CDR3 DNA is TGCGCCAGCAGCCGCGACAGGGGCTACGAGCAGTACTTC. Its protein is CASSRDRGYEQYF.

This clonotype appeared a few times. V gene TRBV7-9 combines with J gene TRBJ2-3, with a weak D call TRBD2 (6 bases). The CDR3 runs 17 residues. V was shortened by 0 bases and J by 4 bases, with 17 bases between the two germline ends. Germline loops: CDR1 SEHNR, CDR2 FQNEAQ (reference sequence). CDR3 loop: CASSLARLAIPPDTQYF. The CDR3 bases are TGTGCCAGCAGCTTAGCGCGGCTAGCGATCCCCCCAGATACGCAGTATTTT.

This chain connects TRBV6-2 or TRBV6-3 to TRBJ2-3; possibly TRBD2 for D (6 bases). The CDR3 has 14 residues. V lost 2 bases, J lost 3 bases, and 9 bases lay in between. CDR1 and CDR2 from the germline V gene are MNHEY and SVGEGT. CDR3 coding DNA: TGTGCCAGCAGTTACGGAGGGTGGACAGATACGCAGTATTTT. As protein: CASSYGGWTDTQYF.

This clonotype came up a few times. The gene calls are TRBV20-1 and TRBJ2-2; 12 nucleotides match TRBD1. V lost 6 bases to trimming and J lost 7 bases; unmatched junction nucleotides: 9. Germline V gives CDR1 DFQATT, CDR2 SNEGSKA (reference sequence). The CDR3 loop spans 15 amino acids. For the CDR3, the DNA is TGCAGTGCCCTTCGGGGACAGGGGGCTTTCGGGGAGCTGTTTTTT. Protein sequence: CSALRGQGAFGELFF.

The chain links TRBV2 to TRBJ2-1, with unresolved D. The V gene lost 5 bases and the J gene lost 7 bases, with 9 bases spanning the gap. The germline gives CDR1 SNHLY, CDR2 FYNNEI. This CDR3 comprises 12 residues. The CDR3 DNA follows: TGTGCCAGCAGTCAAATCATAAATGAGCAGTTCTTC. It encodes CASSQIINEQFF. The full variable domain, completed using reference TRBV2 and TRBJ2-1, is EPEVTQTPSHQVTQMGQEVILRCVPISNHLYFYWYRQILGQKVEFLVSFYNNEISEKSEIFDDQFSVERPDGSNFTLKIRSTKLEDSAMYFCASSQIINEQFFGPGTRLTVL.

This rearrangement joins TRBV7-9 to TRBJ1-1, with D maybe TRBD1 (6 bases). This CDR3 has 13 residues. From germline, CDR1 is SEHNR and CDR2 FQNEAQ (reference sequence). Trimming removed 1 base at V and 5 bases at J, with 8 bases between. The CDR3 DNA is TGTGCCAGCAGCTTAGAGGGGGGGACTGAAGCTTTCTTT. Encoded protein: CASSLEGGTEAFF.

V is TRBV4-1 and J is TRBJ1-3, with a tentative D call TRBD1 (5 bases). The germline V and J ends were trimmed by 4 bases and 0 bases, with 13 bases remaining between them. This CDR3 has 16 amino acids. CDR1 is MGHRA, CDR2 YSYEKL, per germline. The CDR3 nucleotides read TGCGCCAGCAGCCGCGGGGGAAGGGACTCTGGAAACACCATATATTTT. The encoded protein is CASSRGGRDSGNTIYF.

The chain couples TRBV4-2 to TRBJ2-1; 7 bases match TRBD2. J gave up 8 bases and V 0 bases, and 25 bases lay outside the gene matches. This CDR3 has 21 residues. Germline CDR1 is LGHNA and CDR2 is YNFKEQ. The CDR3 region is CASSQDLSRPGTNRRGDEQFF. Written as DNA, the CDR3 is TGTGCCAGCAGCCAAGATCTCTCACGTCCCGGGACCAACCGTCGGGGGGATGAGCAGTTCTTC.

This clonotype was seen at least ten times. This chain connects TRBV5-1 to TRBJ2-3; D remains ambiguous. Trimming took off 2 bases at V and 2 bases at J, with 9 bases between the two ends. The CDR3 consists of 14 residues. Per germline, CDR1 SGHRS and CDR2 YFSETQ. This chain's CDR3 is CASSFAEITDTQYF. The CDR3 nucleotides read TGCGCCAGCAGCTTCGCGGAGATCACAGATACGCAGTATTTT.

About this clonotype itself: One end of the junction is discordant with germline, which a read error may explain. The rearrangement joins TRBV5-1 to TRBJ2-2; 8 bases agree with TRBD2. The CDR3 has 19 residues. Germline V gene sequence: CDR1 SGHRS, CDR2 YFSETQ. The CDR3: CASSSTSGGGPFNTGEPFF. CDR3 coding DNA: TGCGCCAGCAGCTCTACTAGCGGAGGGGGGCCATTCAACACCGGGGAGCCGTTTTTT.

This clonotype has just a few counts. This chain uses TRBV7-9 with TRBJ1-2, with TRBD1 matching 9 bases. V was pared by 2 bases and J by 8 bases, with 6 bases of the junction left unmatched. CDR1 SEHNR and CDR2 FQNEAQ come from the germline V gene (reference sequence). CDR3 length: 14 amino acids. The CDR3 DNA reads TGTGCCAGCAGCTTAACCGGGACAGGGATGGGCTACACCTTC. It translates to CASSLTGTGMGYTF.

At least ten counts were recorded for this clonotype. At one end, the junction sequence differs from germline, possibly due to a read error. V and J are TRBV5-1 and TRBJ1-1; D gene unclear. Germline CDR1 is SGHRS and CDR2 is YFSETQ. The CDR3 has 13 residues. CDR3 bases: TGTGCCAGCAGCCTTACAGTGAACACTGAAGCTTTCTTT. Residues: CASSLTVNTEAFF.

The CDR3 DNA sequence: TGTGCCAGCATGGGCAGCCTCAATCAGCCCCAGCATTTT. Protein product: CASMGSLNQPQHF. This rearrangement joins TRBV6-1 to TRBJ1-5; D gene ambiguous. The CDR3 is made up of 13 amino acids. V lost 7 bases and J lost 3, with 10 bases in between. The germline gives CDR1 MNHNS, CDR2 SASEGT.

The chain carries TRBV20-1 and TRBJ2-3, with D possibly TRBD2 on 6 matching bases. The CDR3 contains 14 residues. Germline V gene data show CDR1 as DFQATT and CDR2 as SNEGSKA (reference sequence). The V gene lost 5 bases and the J gene lost 2 bases, with 14 bases spanning the gap. In DNA form, the CDR3 reads TGCAGTGCTTCGGGAGTAACAAACACAGATACGCAGTATTTT. Translating gives CSASGVTNTDTQYF.

This clonotype was observed a handful of times. V gene TRBV20-1 combines with J gene TRBJ1-2, with D perhaps TRBD1 (5 bases). Trimming left V 3 bases short and J 1 base short, with 9 bases between. This CDR3 spans 13 amino acids. Germline CDR1 is DFQATT and CDR2 is SNEGSKA (reference sequence). The CDR3 bases are TGCAGTGCTAGCACGGGGGTTAACTATGGCTACACCTTC. This translates into CSASTGVNYGYTF.

The chain carries TRBV6-5 and TRBJ2-1, with D possibly being TRBD2 (5 bases). This CDR3 region has 14 residues. Deletions cut 4 bases from V and 2 bases from J, with 9 bases between. Looked up from germline, CDR1 is MNHEY and CDR2 is SVGAGI. DNA for the CDR3: TGTGCCAGCAGTTGGAGGTCCCCCTACAATGAGCAGTTCTTC. Translated: CASSWRSPYNEQFF.

The chain has TRBV7-2 and TRBJ1-1; D not certain. V was shortened by 9 bases and J by 1 base, with 12 bases between the two germline ends. From germline, CDR1 is SGHTA and CDR2 FQGNSA. This CDR3 is built from 13 residues. In DNA, the CDR3 is TGTGCCAGTAGGTCGGGCACGAACACTGAAGCTTTCTTT. Translating it yields CASRSGTNTEAFF.

The rearrangement links TRBV12-3 or TRBV12-4 to TRBJ1-1; D is unclear. The CDR3 covers 13 residues. The V end was cut by 6 bases, the J end by 1 base, with 9 bases between. The CDR3 region is CASSPAANTEAFF. The CDR3 DNA sequence: TGTGCCAGCAGCCCCGCTGCGAACACTGAAGCTTTCTTT.

This clonotype was observed a few times. The chain combines TRBV28 with TRBJ2-3; D is possibly TRBD1 or TRBD2 (5 bases each). With 5 bases removed from V and 3 bases from J, the gap between germline ends came to 9 bases. Germline CDR1 and CDR2: MDHEN and SYDVKM. The CDR3 length is 13 residues. The CDR3 spells CASSRDRTDTQYF. CDR3 nucleotide sequence: TGTGCCAGCAGTCGGGACCGGACAGATACGCAGTATTTT.

At least ten counts were recorded for this clonotype. The CDR3 sequence: CASSYGTGINEQFF. The DNA of the CDR3 is TGTGCCAGCAGTTACGGGACTGGGATAAATGAGCAGTTCTTC. The chain joins TRBV27 to TRBJ2-1; maybe TRBD2 (6 bases). Trimming left V 4 bases short and J 7 bases short, with 14 bases between. CDR1 is MNHEY and CDR2 is SMNVEV in the germline V gene (reference sequence). CDR3 size: 14 residues.

The V and J genes are TRBV6-5 and TRBJ2-7; 9 nucleotides line up with TRBD1. The CDR3 has 17 amino acids. The germline gives CDR1 MNHEY, CDR2 SVGAGI. The V gene end was trimmed by 0 bases and the J gene end by 0 bases; junction bases not matched to a gene: 6. The CDR3 DNA reads as TGTGCCAGCAGTTACTCGTCATCGGGACAGGGCTCCTACGAGCAGTACTTC. This translates into CASSYSSSGQGSYEQYF.

The V and J genes are TRBV19 and TRBJ2-1, with 7 bases fitting TRBD1. Germline V gene sequence: CDR1 LNHDA, CDR2 SQIVND (reference sequence). The CDR3 is 14 amino acids. V lost 6 bases, J lost 2 bases, and 4 bases stayed unmatched. CDR3 protein: CASRGQLPYNEQFF. The DNA for the CDR3 is TGTGCCAGTAGGGGACAGCTCCCCTACAATGAGCAGTTCTTC.

This clonotype was seen at least ten times. The V call is TRBV6-2 or TRBV6-3, the J call TRBJ2-6; no definite D call. Trimming left V 5 bases short and J 0 bases short, with 23 bases between. This CDR3 region has 20 residues. In germline, CDR1 is MNHEY, CDR2 SVGEGT. The CDR3 DNA reads TGTGCCAGCAGTCGTCGCCCCCGGGTTCGATACCTCTCTGGGGCCAACGTCCTGACTTTC. Its protein is CASSRRPRVRYLSGANVLTF.

The chain links TRBV4-1 to TRBJ1-6, with D possibly being TRBD1 (5 bases). Between the trimmed V and J ends, which lost 1 base and 7 bases, there was a span of 17 bases. Germline CDR1 and CDR2: MGHRA and YSYEKL. This CDR3 comprises 17 residues. In DNA form, the CDR3 reads TGCGCCAGCAGCCAAGTTGACATGGGGCTGGGGAATTCACCCCTCCACTTT. This translates into CASSQVDMGLGNSPLHF.

This rearrangement joins TRBV20-1 to TRBJ2-5; D might be TRBD1 or TRBD2, each matching 5 bases. The V and J ends lost 3 bases and 2 bases respectively, with 16 bases between them. This CDR3 has 15 residues. Germline V gives CDR1 DFQATT, CDR2 SNEGSKA (reference sequence). CDR3 sequence: CSARPFYGGQETQYF. In nucleotides, the CDR3 is TGCAGTGCTAGGCCTTTTTATGGGGGACAAGAGACCCAGTACTTC.

This clonotype has only a few counts. The rearrangement uses TRBV30 and TRBJ1-5; no firm D call. The CDR3 covers 14 residues. Germline assignment: CDR1 GTSNPN and CDR2 SVGIG (reference sequence). Trimming cost V 2 bases and J 2 bases, with 10 bases left between them. The CDR3 region has the DNA TGTGCCTGGAGTAGCGCAGGCGGCAATCAGCCCCAGCATTTT. Translated, it gives CAWSSAGGNQPQHF.

This clonotype was detected only a few times. The gene calls are TRBV7-9 and TRBJ2-3; TRBD2 agrees at 7 bases. The CDR3 runs 14 residues. The junction had 4 bases not matched to a gene; V was cut back by 5 bases and J by 2 bases. Germline V gene lookup returns CDR1 SEHNR and CDR2 FQNEAQ (reference sequence). The CDR3 nucleotides are TGTGCCAGCAGCCAAGGGACTAACACAGATACGCAGTATTTT. Amino acid sequence: CASSQGTNTDTQYF.

This clonotype was seen only a few times. The CDR3 region has the DNA TGTGCCAGCAGCGCCTCTCTCGGGACAGGGGCTTTAGATACGCAGTATTTT. It yields the protein CASSASLGTGALDTQYF. The chain employs TRBV9 and TRBJ2-3; 10 bases line up with TRBD1. Germline trimming cut 3 bases from V and 5 bases from J; bases unmatched to any gene: 12. Looked up from germline, CDR1 is SGDLS and CDR2 is YYNGEE. The CDR3 loop spans 17 amino acids.